Below, one T cell receptor beta chain is given with its context. Its cognate antigen is unknown. The data belong to a study of cytomegalovirus exposure and HLA in healthy donors. Findings and limits, study-wide: The CMV antigen specificity of three CMV-associated chains was confirmed through in vitro analysis.

TCRdb's table, derived via immunoSEQ multiplex PCR, lists solely in-frame clones and lacks some. The table shows tens of thousands of clones, with 84% occurring only once. Trimming cost V 4 bases and J 3 bases; bases outside gene matches: 6. Germline V gene sequence: CDR1 ENHRY, CDR2 SYGVKD. This CDR3 has 14 residues. The sequence was obtained from a woman between 18 and 29 years old in good health and CMV-seropositive. This chain uses TRBV10-3 with TRBJ2-7; TRBD2 matches 7 bases. Sequences were obtained from PBMCs. Here the CDR3 reads CAISGGGGYYEQYF. For the CDR3, the DNA is TGTGCCATCAGTGGGGGCGGGGGTTACTACGAGCAGTACTTC.